What follows are 7 T cell receptor beta chains derived from one specimen sequenced in a study of blood T cell repertoires in COVID-19. Sequencing used immunoSEQ multiplex PCR; TCRdb keeps in-frame clones, though not all of them. The sample has about 160,000 clones, 85% seen once. The material sequenced was peripheral blood. These TCRs come from a human donor with acute or convalescent COVID-19. The donor label of this sample is uncertain.

The chain uses TRBV2 and TRBJ1-6; tentative D call: TRBD1 (6 bases). Between the trimmed V and J ends, which lost 9 bases and 5 bases, there was a span of 17 bases. From germline, CDR1 is SNHLY and CDR2 FYNNEI. This CDR3 has 15 amino acids. CDR3 in amino acids: CASFKGGLNNSPLHF. The DNA for the CDR3 is TGTGCCAGTTTCAAGGGGGGGCTCAATAATTCACCCCTCCACTTT.

This chain joins TRBV2 and TRBJ1-5; weak D call: TRBD1 (6 bases). Trimming removed 5 bases from V and 7 bases from J, with 15 bases in between. CDR1 is SNHLY, CDR2 FYNNEI, per germline. The CDR3 contains 14 residues. CDR3: CASSRANRDQPQHF. The DNA of the CDR3 is TGTGCCAGCAGTCGGGCAAACAGGGACCAGCCCCAGCATTTT.

The chain employs TRBV27 and TRBJ1-5; the match to TRBD1 covers 9 bases. Looked up from germline, CDR1 is MNHEY and CDR2 is SMNVEV (reference sequence). This CDR3 is 16 amino acids long. Unmatched junction bases numbered 13, after V lost 6 bases and J lost 7 bases. CDR3 in amino acids: CASRGTGYGTAQPQHF. The CDR3 nucleotides are TGTGCCAGCAGGGGGACAGGGTATGGGACGGCCCAGCCCCAGCATTTT.

V usage is TRBV2 and J usage is TRBJ1-1, with D possibly TRBD1 on 6 matching bases. This CDR3 contains 16 residues. Germline V gene lookup returns CDR1 SNHLY and CDR2 FYNNEI. V was shortened by 6 bases and J by 4 bases, with 21 bases between the two germline ends. The CDR3 reads CASSRRKIQGSTEAFF. CDR3 coding DNA: TGTGCCAGCAGCAGGCGGAAAATCCAGGGGAGCACTGAAGCTTTCTTT.

V usage is TRBV5-6 and J usage is TRBJ2-5; 7 bases align to TRBD2. Germline V gene lookup returns CDR1 SGHDT and CDR2 YYEEEE. V trimming: 2 bases; J trimming: 2 bases; junction bases outside the gene matches: 6. The CDR3 covers 15 residues. The CDR3 coding sequence is TGTGCCAGCAGCTTCGGGACTACCTGGCAAGAGACCCAGTACTTC. Its translation is CASSFGTTWQETQYF.

This clone was counted a few times. The CDR3 coding sequence is TGTGCCAGTAGTATAAAACTGGGACAACCCGCCACTGAAGCTTTCTTT. Translating gives CASSIKLGQPATEAFF. This sequence joins TRBV19 and TRBJ1-1; maybe TRBD1 (6 bases). The germline V and J ends were trimmed by 2 bases and 4 bases, with 17 bases remaining between them. The CDR3 sequence is 16 residues long. Germline values: CDR1 LNHDA, CDR2 SQIVND (reference sequence).

The table lists this clone with many counts. The V and J genes are TRBV2 and TRBJ2-7, with D maybe TRBD2 (5 bases). V lost 7 bases and J 6 bases, leaving 13 bases between the germline ends. The germline V gene has CDR1 SNHLY and CDR2 FYNNEI. This CDR3 has 12 residues. The CDR3 protein is CASKLGRPEQYF. CDR3 coding DNA: TGTGCCAGCAAACTAGGTAGACCCGAGCAGTACTTC.